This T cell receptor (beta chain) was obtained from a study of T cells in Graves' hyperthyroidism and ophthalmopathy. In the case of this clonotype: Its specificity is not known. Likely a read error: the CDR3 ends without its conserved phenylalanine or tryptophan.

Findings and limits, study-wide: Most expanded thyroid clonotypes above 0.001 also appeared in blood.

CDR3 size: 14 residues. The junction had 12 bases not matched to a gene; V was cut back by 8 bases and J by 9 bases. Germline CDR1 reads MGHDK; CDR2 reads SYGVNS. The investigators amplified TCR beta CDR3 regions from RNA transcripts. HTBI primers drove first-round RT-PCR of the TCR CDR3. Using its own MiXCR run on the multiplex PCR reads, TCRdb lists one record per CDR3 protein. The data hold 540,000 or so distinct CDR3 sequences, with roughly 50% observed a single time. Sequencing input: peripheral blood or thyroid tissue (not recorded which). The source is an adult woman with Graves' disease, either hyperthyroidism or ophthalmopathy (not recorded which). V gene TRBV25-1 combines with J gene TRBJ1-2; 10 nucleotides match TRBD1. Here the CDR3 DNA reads TGTGCCAGCTTAACCTGGACAGGGGGTAGGAGCTACACCCTC. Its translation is CASLTWTGGRSYTL.